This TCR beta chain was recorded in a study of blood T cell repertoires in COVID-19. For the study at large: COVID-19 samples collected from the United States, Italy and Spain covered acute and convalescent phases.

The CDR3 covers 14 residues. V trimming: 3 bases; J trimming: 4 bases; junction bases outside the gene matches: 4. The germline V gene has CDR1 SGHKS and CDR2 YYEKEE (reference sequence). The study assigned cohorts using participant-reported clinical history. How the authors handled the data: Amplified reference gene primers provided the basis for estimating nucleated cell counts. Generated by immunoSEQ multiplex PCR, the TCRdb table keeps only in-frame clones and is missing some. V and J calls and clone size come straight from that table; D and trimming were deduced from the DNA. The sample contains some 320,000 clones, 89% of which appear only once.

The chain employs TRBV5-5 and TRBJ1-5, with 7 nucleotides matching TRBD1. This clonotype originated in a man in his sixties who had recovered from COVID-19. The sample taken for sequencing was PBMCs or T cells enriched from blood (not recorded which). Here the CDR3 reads CASSYTGVNQPQHF. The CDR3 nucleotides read TGTGCCAGCAGCTACACAGGGGTTAATCAGCCCCAGCATTTT.